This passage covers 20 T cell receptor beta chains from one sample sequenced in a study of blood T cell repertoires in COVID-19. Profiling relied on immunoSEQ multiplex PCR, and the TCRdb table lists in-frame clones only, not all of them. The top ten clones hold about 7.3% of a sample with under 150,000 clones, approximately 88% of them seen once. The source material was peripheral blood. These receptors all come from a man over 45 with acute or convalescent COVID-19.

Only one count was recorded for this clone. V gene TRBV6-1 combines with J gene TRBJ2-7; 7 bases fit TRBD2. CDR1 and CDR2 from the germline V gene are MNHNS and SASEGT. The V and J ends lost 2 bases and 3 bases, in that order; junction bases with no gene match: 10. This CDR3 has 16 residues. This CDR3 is CASSEKSGLVNYEQYF. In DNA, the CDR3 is TGTGCCAGCAGTGAAAAGTCTGGACTAGTTAACTACGAGCAGTACTTC.

CDR3 sequence: CATSDPGAPRQPQHF. DNA for the CDR3: TGTGCCACCAGTGATCCAGGGGCTCCAAGGCAGCCCCAGCATTTT. The chain carries TRBV24-1 and TRBJ1-5; D may be TRBD1 (6 bases). CDR3 length equals 15 residues. The germline V gene has CDR1 KGHDR and CDR2 SFDVKD. The V end lost 3 bases, the J end lost 7 bases, and 15 bases lay between the germline ends.

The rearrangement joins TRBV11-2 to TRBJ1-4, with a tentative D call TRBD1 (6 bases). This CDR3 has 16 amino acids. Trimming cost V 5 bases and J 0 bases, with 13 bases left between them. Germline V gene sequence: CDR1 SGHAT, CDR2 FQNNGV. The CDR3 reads CASSRGGQATNEKLFF. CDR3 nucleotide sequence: TGTGCCAGCAGCCGAGGGGGTCAGGCAACTAATGAAAAACTGTTTTTT. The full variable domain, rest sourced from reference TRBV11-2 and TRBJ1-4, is EAGVAQSPRYKIIEKRQSVAFWCNPISGHATLYWYQQILGQGPKLLIQFQNNGVVDDSQLPKDRFSAERLKGVDSTLKIQPAKLEDSAVYLCASSRGGQATNEKLFFGSGTQLSVL.

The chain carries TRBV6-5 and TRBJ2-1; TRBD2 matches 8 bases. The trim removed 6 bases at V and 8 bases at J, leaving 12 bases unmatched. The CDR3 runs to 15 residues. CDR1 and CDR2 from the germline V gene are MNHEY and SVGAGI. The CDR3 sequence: CASSLKPAGDHEQFF. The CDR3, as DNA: TGTGCCAGCAGCCTAAAACCAGCGGGAGACCATGAGCAGTTCTTC.

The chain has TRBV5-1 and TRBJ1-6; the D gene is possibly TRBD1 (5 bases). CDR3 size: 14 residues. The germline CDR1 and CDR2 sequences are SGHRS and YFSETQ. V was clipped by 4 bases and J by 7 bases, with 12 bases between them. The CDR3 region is CASSPGLQNSPLHF. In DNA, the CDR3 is TGCGCCAGCAGCCCGGGACTGCAGAATTCACCCCTCCACTTT.

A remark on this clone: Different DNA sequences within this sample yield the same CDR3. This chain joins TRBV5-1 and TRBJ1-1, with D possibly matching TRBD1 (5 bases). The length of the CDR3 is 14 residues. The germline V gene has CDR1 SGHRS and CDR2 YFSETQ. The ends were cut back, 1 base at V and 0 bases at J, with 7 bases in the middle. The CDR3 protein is CASSLTGVNTEAFF. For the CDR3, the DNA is TGCGCCAGCAGCTTGACAGGTGTGAACACTGAAGCTTTCTTT.

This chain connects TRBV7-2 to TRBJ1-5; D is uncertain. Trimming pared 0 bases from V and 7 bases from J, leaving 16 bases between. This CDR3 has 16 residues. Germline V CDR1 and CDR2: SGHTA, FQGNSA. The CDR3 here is CASSLAGPLTGQPQHF. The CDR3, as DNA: TGTGCCAGCAGCTTAGCCGGTCCCCTCACGGGGCAGCCCCAGCATTTT. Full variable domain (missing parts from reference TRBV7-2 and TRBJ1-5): GAGVSQSPSNKVTEKGKDVELRCDPISGHTALYWYRQSLGQGLEFLIYFQGNSAPDKSGLPSDRFSAERTGGSVSTLTIQRTQQEDSAVYLCASSLAGPLTGQPQHFGDGTRLSIL.

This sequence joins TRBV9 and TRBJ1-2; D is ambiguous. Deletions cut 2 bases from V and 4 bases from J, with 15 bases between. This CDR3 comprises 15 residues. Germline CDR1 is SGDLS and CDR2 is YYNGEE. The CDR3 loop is CASSVGRSQVYGYTF. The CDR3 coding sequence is TGTGCCAGCAGCGTCGGCAGATCCCAGGTCTATGGCTACACCTTC.

For the CDR3, the DNA is TGTGCCAGCAGCACTGGACAGGGGAGGGACTATGGCTACACCTTC. Translating gives CASSTGQGRDYGYTF. This rearrangement joins TRBV5-5 to TRBJ1-2; TRBD1 agrees at 9 bases. This CDR3 is built from 15 residues. The germline CDR1 and CDR2 sequences are SGHKS and YYEKEE (reference sequence). V shed 4 bases and J 3 bases; nucleotides not matched to a gene: 7.

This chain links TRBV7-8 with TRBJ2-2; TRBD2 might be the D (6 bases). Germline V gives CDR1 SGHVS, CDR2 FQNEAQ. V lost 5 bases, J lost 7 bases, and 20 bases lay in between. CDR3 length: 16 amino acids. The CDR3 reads CASSLGLGGIGGELFF. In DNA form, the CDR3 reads TGTGCCAGCAGCCTCGGACTCGGGGGAATAGGCGGGGAGCTGTTTTTT.

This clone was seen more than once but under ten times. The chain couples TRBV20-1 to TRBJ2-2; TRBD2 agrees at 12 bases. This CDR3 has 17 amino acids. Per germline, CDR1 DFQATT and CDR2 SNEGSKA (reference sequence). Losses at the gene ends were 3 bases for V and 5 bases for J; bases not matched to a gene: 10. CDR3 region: CSASRPLAGGGTGELFF. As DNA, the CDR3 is TGCAGTGCTAGTCGGCCTCTAGCGGGAGGGGGTACCGGGGAGCTGTTTTTT.

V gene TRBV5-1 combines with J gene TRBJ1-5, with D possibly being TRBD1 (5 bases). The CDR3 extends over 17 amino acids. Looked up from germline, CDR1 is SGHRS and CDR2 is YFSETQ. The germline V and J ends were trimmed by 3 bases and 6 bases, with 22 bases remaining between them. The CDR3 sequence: CASSYLPSDSPIQPQHF. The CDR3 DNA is TGCGCCAGCAGCTATCTTCCCTCCGACAGCCCAATTCAGCCCCAGCATTTT.

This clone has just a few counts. DNA for the CDR3: TGTGCCAGCAGTGTAGCTATGAACACTGAAGCTTTCTTT. Translated: CASSVAMNTEAFF. The gene calls are TRBV6-4 and TRBJ1-1; D is ambiguous. Between the trimmed V and J ends, which lost 4 bases and 0 bases, there was a span of 6 bases. Germline V CDR1 and CDR2: MRHNA, SNTAGT. The CDR3 contains 13 residues.

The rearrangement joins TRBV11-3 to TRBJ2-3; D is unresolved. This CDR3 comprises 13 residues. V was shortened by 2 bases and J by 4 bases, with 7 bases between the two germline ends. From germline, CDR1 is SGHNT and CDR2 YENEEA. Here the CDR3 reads CASSLRGSDTQYF. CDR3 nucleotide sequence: TGTGCCAGCAGCTTACGAGGATCAGATACGCAGTATTTT.

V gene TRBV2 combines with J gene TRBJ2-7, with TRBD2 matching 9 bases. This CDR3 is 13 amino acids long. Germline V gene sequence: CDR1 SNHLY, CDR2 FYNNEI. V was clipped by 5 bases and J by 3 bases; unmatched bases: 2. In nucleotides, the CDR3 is TGTGCCAGCAGTCTGACTAGCGGCTACGAGCAGTACTTC. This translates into CASSLTSGYEQYF.

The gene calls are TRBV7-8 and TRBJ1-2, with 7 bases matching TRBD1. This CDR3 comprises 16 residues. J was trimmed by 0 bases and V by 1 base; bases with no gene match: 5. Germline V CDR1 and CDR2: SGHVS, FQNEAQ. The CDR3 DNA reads TGTGCCAGCAGCTTAGTCCCACAGGGGCCTAACTATGGCTACACCTTC. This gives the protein CASSLVPQGPNYGYTF.

The CDR3 protein is CACRQGARIAEKLFF. Here the CDR3 DNA reads TGTGCCTGCCGTCAGGGGGCGCGTATAGCTGAAAAACTGTTTTTT. This rearrangement joins TRBV28 to TRBJ1-4; TRBD1 matches at 8 bases. This CDR3 is built from 15 residues. V shed 11 bases and J 7 bases; nucleotides not matched to a gene: 15. Germline V gene lookup returns CDR1 MDHEN and CDR2 SYDVKM.

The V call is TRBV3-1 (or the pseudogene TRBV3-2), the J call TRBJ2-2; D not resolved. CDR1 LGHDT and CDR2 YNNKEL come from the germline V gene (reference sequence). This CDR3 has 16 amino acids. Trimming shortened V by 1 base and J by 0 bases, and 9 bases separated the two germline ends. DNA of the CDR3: TGTGCCAGCAGCCAAGTTTCGGTGGCGAACACCGGGGAGCTGTTTTTT. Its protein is CASSQVSVANTGELFF.

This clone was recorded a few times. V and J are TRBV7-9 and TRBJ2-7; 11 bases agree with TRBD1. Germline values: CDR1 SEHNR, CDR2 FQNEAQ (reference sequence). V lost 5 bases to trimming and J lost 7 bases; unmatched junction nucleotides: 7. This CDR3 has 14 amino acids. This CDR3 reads CASSPDRGQGEQYF. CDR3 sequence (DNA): TGTGCCAGCAGCCCGGACAGGGGGCAGGGGGAGCAGTACTTC.

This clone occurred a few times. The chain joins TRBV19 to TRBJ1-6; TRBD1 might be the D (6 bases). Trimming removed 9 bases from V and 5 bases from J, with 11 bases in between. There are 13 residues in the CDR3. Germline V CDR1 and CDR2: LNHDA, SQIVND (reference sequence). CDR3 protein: CASQTGHNSPLHF. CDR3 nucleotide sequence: TGTGCCAGCCAGACAGGTCATAATTCACCCCTCCACTTT. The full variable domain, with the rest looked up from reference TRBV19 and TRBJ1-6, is DGGITQSPKYLFRKEGQNVTLSCEQNLNHDAMYWYRQDPGQGLRLIYYSQIVNDFQKGDIAEGYSVSREKKESFPLTVTSAQKNPTAFYLCASQTGHNSPLHFGNGTRLTVT.